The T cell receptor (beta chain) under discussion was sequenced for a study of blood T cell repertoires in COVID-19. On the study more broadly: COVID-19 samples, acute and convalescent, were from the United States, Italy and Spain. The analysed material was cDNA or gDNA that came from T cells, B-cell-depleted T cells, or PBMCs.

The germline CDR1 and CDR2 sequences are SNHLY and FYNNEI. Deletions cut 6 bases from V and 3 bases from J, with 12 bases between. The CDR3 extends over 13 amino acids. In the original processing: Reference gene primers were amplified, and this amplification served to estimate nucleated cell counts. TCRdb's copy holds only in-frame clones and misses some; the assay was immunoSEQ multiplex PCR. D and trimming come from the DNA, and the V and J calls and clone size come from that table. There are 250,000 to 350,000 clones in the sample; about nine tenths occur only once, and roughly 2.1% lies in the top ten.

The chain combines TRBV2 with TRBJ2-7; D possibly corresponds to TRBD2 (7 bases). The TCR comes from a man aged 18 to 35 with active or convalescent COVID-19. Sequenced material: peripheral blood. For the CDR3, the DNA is TGTGCCAGCAGGGGGGGGCCGATCTACGAGCAGTACTTC. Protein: CASRGGPIYEQYF.